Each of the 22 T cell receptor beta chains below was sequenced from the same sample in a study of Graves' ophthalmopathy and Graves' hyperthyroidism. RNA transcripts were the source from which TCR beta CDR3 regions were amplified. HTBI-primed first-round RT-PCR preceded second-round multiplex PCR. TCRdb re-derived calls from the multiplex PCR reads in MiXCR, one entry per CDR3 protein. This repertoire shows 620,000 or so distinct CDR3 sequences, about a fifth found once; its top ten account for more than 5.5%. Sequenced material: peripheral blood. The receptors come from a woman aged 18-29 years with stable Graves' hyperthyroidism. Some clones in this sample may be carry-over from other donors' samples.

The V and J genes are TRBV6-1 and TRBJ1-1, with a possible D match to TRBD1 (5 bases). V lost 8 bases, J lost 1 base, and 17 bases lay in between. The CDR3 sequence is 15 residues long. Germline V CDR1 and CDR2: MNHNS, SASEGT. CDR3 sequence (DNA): TGTGCCAGCGCCAACTGGACATTTACGAACACTGAAGCTTTCTTT. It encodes CASANWTFTNTEAFF.

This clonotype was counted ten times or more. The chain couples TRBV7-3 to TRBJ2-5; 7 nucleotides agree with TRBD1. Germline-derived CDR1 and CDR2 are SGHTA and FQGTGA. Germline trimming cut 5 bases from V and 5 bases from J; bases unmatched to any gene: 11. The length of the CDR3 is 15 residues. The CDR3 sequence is CASSPGVTGRETQYF. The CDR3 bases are TGTGCCAGCAGCCCCGGTGTGACAGGGCGGGAGACCCAGTACTTC.

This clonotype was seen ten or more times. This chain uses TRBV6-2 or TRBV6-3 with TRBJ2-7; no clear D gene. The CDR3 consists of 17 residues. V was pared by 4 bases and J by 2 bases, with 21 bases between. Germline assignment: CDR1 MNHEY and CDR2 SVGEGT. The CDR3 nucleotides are TGTGCCAGCAGTTCGACACGACTCCTGTCGGTCCCCTACGAGCAGTACTTC. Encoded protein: CASSSTRLLSVPYEQYF.

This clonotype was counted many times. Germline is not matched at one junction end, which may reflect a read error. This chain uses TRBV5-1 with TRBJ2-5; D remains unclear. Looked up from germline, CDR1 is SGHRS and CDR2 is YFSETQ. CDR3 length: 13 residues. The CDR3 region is CASSPDNQETQYF. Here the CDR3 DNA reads TGTGCCAGCAGTCCAGACAACCAAGAGACCCAGTACTTC.

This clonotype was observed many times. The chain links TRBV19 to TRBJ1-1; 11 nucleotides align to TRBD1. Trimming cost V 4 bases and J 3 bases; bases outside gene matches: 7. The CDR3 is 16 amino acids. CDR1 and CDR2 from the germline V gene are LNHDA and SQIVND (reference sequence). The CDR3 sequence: CASSTGQGVAYTEAFF. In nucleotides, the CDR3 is TGTGCCAGTAGTACGGGACAGGGGGTTGCGTACACTGAAGCTTTCTTT.

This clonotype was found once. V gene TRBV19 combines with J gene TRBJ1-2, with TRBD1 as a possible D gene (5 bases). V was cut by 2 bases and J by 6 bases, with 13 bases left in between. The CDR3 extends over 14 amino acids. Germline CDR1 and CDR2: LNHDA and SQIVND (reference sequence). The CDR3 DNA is TGTGCCAGTAGTATAAAAGGGGCCTCGGATGGCTACACCTTC. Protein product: CASSIKGASDGYTF.

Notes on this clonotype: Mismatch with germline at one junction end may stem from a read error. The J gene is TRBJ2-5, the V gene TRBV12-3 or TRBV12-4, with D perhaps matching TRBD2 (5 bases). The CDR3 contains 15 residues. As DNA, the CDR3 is TGTGCCAGCAGTCCCCCCGGACTTTCTCAGGAGACCAAGTACTTC. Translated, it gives CASSPPGLSQETKYF.

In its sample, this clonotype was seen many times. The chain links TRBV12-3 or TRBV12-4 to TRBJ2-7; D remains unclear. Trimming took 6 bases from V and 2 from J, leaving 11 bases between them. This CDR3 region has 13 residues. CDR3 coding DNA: TGTGCCAGCAGCCCCGACTTTGCCTACGAGCAGTACTTC. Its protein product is CASSPDFAYEQYF.

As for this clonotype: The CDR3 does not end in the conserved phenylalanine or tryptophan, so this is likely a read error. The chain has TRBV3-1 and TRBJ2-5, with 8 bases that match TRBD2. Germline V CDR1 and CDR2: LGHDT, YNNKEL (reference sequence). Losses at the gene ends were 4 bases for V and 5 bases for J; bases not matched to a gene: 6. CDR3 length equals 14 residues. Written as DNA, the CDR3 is TGTGCCAGCAGCCCCCGGGGGGGACCGGAGACCCAGTACTCC. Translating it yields CASSPRGGPETQYS.

CDR3 DNA sequence: TGTGCCAGCAGTTACTCAAAAGCGGGCACGAACACCGGGGAGCTGTTTTTT. As protein: CASSYSKAGTNTGELFF. The chain joins TRBV6-5 to TRBJ2-2; tentatively, D is TRBD2 (6 bases). The CDR3 has 17 residues. V was pared by 0 bases and J by 0 bases, with 11 bases between. Per the germline V gene, CDR1 is MNHEY and CDR2 is SVGAGI.

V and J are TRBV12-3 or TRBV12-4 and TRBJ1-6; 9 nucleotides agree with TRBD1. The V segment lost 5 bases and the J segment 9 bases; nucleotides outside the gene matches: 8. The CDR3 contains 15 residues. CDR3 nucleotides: TGTGCCAGCAGTATCCATGGGACAGGGCCTTCACCCCTCCACTTT. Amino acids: CASSIHGTGPSPLHF.

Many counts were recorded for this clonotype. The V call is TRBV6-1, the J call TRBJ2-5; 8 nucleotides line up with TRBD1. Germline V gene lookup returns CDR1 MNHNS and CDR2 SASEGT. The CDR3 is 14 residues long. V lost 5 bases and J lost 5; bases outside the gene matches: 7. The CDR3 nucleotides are TGTGCCAGCAGTAAACCCGACAGGGGCGAGACCCAGTACTTC. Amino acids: CASSKPDRGETQYF.

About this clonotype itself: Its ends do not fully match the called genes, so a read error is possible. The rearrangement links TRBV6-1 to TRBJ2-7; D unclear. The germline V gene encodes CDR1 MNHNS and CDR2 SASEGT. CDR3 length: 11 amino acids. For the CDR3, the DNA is TGTGCCAGCCTCGCCGGGTACGATCAGTACTTC. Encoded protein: CASLAGYDQYF.

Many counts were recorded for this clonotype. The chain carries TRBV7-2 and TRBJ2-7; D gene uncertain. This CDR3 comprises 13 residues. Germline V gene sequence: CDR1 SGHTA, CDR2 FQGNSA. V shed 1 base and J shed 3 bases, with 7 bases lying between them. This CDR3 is CASSLVSDYEQYF. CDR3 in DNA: TGTGCCAGCAGCTTAGTGTCTGACTACGAGCAGTACTTC.

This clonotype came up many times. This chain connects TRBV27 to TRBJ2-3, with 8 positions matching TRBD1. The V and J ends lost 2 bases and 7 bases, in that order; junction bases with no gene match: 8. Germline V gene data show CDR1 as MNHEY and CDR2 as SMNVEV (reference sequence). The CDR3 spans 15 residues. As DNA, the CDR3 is TGTGCCAGCAGTTTAGAGGTCAGGGGGCGGAATACGCAGTATTTT. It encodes CASSLEVRGRNTQYF.

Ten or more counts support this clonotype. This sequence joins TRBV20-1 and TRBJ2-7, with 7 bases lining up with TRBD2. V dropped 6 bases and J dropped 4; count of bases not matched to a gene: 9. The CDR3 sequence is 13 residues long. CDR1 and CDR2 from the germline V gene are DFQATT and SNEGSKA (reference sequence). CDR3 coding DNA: TGCAGTGCCGGGGGTTATAGCGGGTACGAGCAGTACTTC. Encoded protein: CSAGGYSGYEQYF.

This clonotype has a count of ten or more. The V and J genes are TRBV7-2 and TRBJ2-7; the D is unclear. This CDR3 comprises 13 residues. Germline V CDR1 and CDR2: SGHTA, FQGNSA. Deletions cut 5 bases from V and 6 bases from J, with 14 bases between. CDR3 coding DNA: TGTGCCAGCAGCCTCGAGTTGCCGGTCGAGCAGTACTTC. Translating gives CASSLELPVEQYF. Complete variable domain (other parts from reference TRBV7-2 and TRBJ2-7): GAGVSQSPSNKVTEKGKDVELRCDPISGHTALYWYRQSLGQGLEFLIYFQGNSAPDKSGLPSDRFSAERTGGSVSTLTIQRTQQEDSAVYLCASSLELPVEQYFGPGTRLTVT.

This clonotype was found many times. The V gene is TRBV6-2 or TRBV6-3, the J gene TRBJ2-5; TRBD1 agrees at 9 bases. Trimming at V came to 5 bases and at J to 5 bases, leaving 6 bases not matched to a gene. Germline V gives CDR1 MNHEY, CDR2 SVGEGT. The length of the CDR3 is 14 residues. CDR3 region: CASSRPDRGETQYF. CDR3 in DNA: TGTGCCAGCAGTCGCCCTGACAGGGGGGAGACCCAGTACTTC.

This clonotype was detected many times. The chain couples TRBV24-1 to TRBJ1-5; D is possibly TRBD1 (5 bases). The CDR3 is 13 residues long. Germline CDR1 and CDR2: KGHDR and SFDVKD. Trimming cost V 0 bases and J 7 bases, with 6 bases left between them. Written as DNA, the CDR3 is TGTGCCACCAGTGATTTGTGGGGCCAGCCCCAGCATTTT. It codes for CATSDLWGQPQHF.

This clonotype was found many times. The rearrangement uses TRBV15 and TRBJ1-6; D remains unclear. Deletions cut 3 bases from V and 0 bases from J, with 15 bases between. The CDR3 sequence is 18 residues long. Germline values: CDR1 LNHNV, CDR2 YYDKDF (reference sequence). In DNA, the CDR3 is TGTGCCACCAGCAGCTCGAGGAGGGCCAGCTCCTATAATTCACCCCTCCACTTT. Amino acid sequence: CATSSSRRASSYNSPLHF.

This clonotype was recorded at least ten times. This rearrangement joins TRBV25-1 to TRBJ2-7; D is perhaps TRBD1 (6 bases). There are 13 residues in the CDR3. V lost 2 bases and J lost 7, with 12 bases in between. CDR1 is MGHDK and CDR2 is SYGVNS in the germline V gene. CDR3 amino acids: CASSEPSRGEQYF. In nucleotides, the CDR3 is TGTGCCAGCAGTGAACCCTCAAGGGGGGAGCAGTACTTC.

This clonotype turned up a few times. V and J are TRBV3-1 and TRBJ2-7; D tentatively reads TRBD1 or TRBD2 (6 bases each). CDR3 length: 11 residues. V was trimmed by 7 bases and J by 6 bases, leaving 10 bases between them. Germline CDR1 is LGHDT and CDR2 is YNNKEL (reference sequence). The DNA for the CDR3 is TGTGCCAGCAAAGGGGGAGGCGAGCAGTACTTC. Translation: CASKGGGEQYF.